The rows below give T cell receptor beta chains drawn from one sample of a study of vaccination and CD4 T cells after COVID-19. TCRdb fed the PCR reads into MiXCR, producing one record per CDR3 protein. This table has 25,000 to 30,000 distinct CDR3 sequences, about 50% appearing once. No antigen is known for these receptors. This specimen consisted of CD4+ T cells from blood, cultured in vitro, obtained before SARS-CoV-2 vaccination. The receptors stem from a human donor who received a COVID-19 vaccine. CDR3s include the opening cysteine and the closing phenylalanine or tryptophan. Fields, in order: CDR3 protein, V gene, J gene.

CASSLRAETQYF	TRBV2	TRBJ2-5
CAWTLGGGGKDTQYF	TRBV30	TRBJ2-3
CAGRQGVGHSQHF	TRBV2	TRBJ1-5
CASSQGGNYGYTF	TRBV11-3	TRBJ1-2
CASSEVGTGFYGYTF	TRBV10-1	TRBJ1-2
CASKMGAPDHEQYF	TRBV19	TRBJ2-7
CASGANYGYTF	TRBV28	TRBJ1-2
CASSLGAAYGYTF	TRBV7-2	TRBJ1-2
CSARVRGDRNEQFF	TRBV20-1	TRBJ2-1
CASSFQRETQYF	TRBV7-6	TRBJ2-5
CASSARGTGTSYNEQFF	TRBV12-3/TRBV12-4	TRBJ2-1
CASSPLIGGAGGYTF	TRBV12-3/TRBV12-4	TRBJ1-2
CASSLETGSSNQPQHF	TRBV27	TRBJ1-5
CAIRGRTDTNYGYTF	TRBV10-3	TRBJ1-2
CASTRLLPGQQSDYRNSPLHF	TRBV2	TRBJ1-6
CASSFAGQGPRSYTF	TRBV12-1	TRBJ1-2
CASREGRAKETQYF	TRBV2	TRBJ2-5
CASSTGTGFEKLFF	TRBV19	TRBJ1-4
CASSLDRHTGELFF	TRBV7-2	TRBJ2-2
CASTLRQGAYEQYF	TRBV6-1	TRBJ2-7
CASSSGTSGGYQETQYF	TRBV7-3	TRBJ2-5
CASSLSAGGFGTGELFF	TRBV27	TRBJ2-2
CASSYSRTWVGSYNSPLHF	TRBV6-5	TRBJ1-6
CASSYSTGDIGNTIYF	TRBV6-5	TRBJ1-3
CASSVQRAASPLHF	TRBV27	TRBJ1-6
CASSPDSREQFF	TRBV7-6	TRBJ2-1